These 27 T cell receptor beta chains were sequenced from one sample in a study of radiation and T cells in renal cell carcinoma. Time point indicated: baseline pretreatment blood. The sample's treatment: 15 Gy SBRT to primary tumor, nephrectomy 4 weeks later. TCRdb's copy holds only in-frame clones and misses some; the assay was immunoSEQ multiplex PCR. This sample has 90,000 to 100,000 clones, with 75% to 90% found just once. Here the sequenced sample was blood, taken from a patient whose treatment included radiotherapy and nephrectomy. Receptor source: a man aged 50-60 years with renal cell carcinoma.

This clone occurred a few times. J is TRBJ1-1 and V is TRBV18; D is unresolved. Germline V CDR1 and CDR2: KGHSH, LQKENI. The CDR3 sequence is 16 residues long. Trimming removed 0 bases from V and 4 bases from J, with 15 bases in between. The CDR3 DNA is TGTGCCAGCTCACCACCGTCTGGGAGGGTCGGCACTGAAGCTTTCTTT. This encodes CASSPPSGRVGTEAFF. The whole variable domain, filled in from reference TRBV18 and TRBJ1-1, reads NAGVMQNPRHLVRRRGQEARLRCSPMKGHSHVYWYRQLPEEGLKFMVYLQKENIIDESGMPKERFSAEFPKEGPSILRIQQVVRGDSAAYFCASSPPSGRVGTEAFFGQGTRLTVV.

This clone has only a few counts. The chain employs TRBV28 and TRBJ1-5; D gene ambiguous. There are 15 residues in the CDR3. From germline, CDR1 is MDHEN and CDR2 SYDVKM. Deletions cut 1 base from V and 2 bases from J, with 9 bases between. CDR3 in amino acids: CASSLYGDGNQPQHF. The CDR3 nucleotides read TGTGCCAGCAGTTTATACGGGGATGGCAATCAGCCCCAGCATTTT.

This chain links TRBV5-4 with TRBJ1-1, with TRBD1 matching 8 bases. The CDR3 has 14 amino acids. The germline V gene has CDR1 SGHNT and CDR2 YYREEE (reference sequence). V lost 0 bases and J lost 5; bases outside the gene matches: 3. The CDR3 loop reads CASSLGQGWTEAFF. The DNA of the CDR3 is TGTGCCAGCAGCTTGGGACAGGGGTGGACTGAAGCTTTCTTT. Full variable domain (missing parts from reference TRBV5-4 and TRBJ1-1): ETGVTQSPTHLIKTRGQQVTLRCSSQSGHNTVSWYQQALGQGPQFIFQYYREEENGRGNFPPRFSGLQFPNYSSELNVNALELDDSALYLCASSLGQGWTEAFFGQGTRLTVV.

The genes are TRBV7-6 and TRBJ2-3; D is uncertain. This CDR3 has 13 amino acids. CDR1 SGHVS and CDR2 FNYEAQ come from the germline V gene. The ends were cut back, 0 bases at V and 4 bases at J, with 5 bases in the middle. Here the CDR3 DNA reads TGTGCCAGCAGCTTAGCGAGCCCAGATACGCAGTATTTT. Amino acids: CASSLASPDTQYF.

This clone was counted a single time. The chain combines TRBV7-2 with TRBJ1-5, with D uncertain. CDR3 length equals 12 residues. Trimming removed 5 bases at V and 2 bases at J, with 4 bases between. CDR1 is SGHTA, CDR2 FQGNSA, per germline. CDR3 amino acids: CASSRGNQPQHF. CDR3 in DNA: TGTGCCAGCAGCAGGGGCAATCAGCCCCAGCATTTT.

This clone was seen more than once but under ten times. The chain combines TRBV4-2 with TRBJ1-1; D unresolved. CDR1 is LGHNA, CDR2 YNFKEQ, per germline. CDR3 length: 15 amino acids. V was clipped by 3 bases and J by 1 base, with 12 bases between them. CDR3 protein: CASSQRVDTNTEAFF. CDR3 nucleotides: TGTGCCAGCAGCCAGCGTGTCGACACGAACACTGAAGCTTTCTTT.

This chain joins TRBV4-1 and TRBJ1-2; 8 bases line up with TRBD1. The length of the CDR3 is 16 residues. The J segment lost 3 bases and the V segment lost 4 bases, leaving 10 bases of the junction unmatched. The germline gives CDR1 MGHRA, CDR2 YSYEKL. CDR3 residues: CASSRGQGLPDYGYTF. CDR3 coding DNA: TGCGCCAGCAGCCGAGGACAGGGTTTACCGGACTATGGCTACACCTTC.

The rearrangement joins TRBV5-6 to TRBJ2-5; 8 bases line up with TRBD2. Germline-derived CDR1 and CDR2 are SGHDT and YYEEEE. The CDR3 totals 17 residues. J lost 1 base, V lost 6 bases, and 14 bases had no gene match. CDR3 bases: TGTGCCAGCAATCTAATTACCGGCGGGAGGACCCAAGAGACCCAGTACTTC. It is translated as CASNLITGGRTQETQYF.

This rearrangement joins TRBV7-3 to TRBJ1-2; 10 nucleotides match TRBD1. The CDR3 sequence is 14 residues long. Trimming cost V 3 bases and J 8 bases; bases outside gene matches: 6. Germline V gives CDR1 SGHTA, CDR2 FQGTGA. DNA for the CDR3: TGTGCCAGCAGCTTTAATGACAGGGGGCAAGGCTACACCTTC. Encoded protein: CASSFNDRGQGYTF.

V gene TRBV6-1 combines with J gene TRBJ2-7, with 7 positions matching TRBD2. CDR3 length: 13 amino acids. V lost 4 bases to trimming and J lost 5 bases; unmatched junction nucleotides: 5. Per the germline V gene, CDR1 is MNHNS and CDR2 is SASEGT. This CDR3 reads CASSVAGPDEQYF. CDR3 DNA: TGTGCCAGCAGTGTAGCGGGTCCGGACGAGCAGTACTTC.

The chain links TRBV5-4 to TRBJ2-7; D could derive from TRBD1 or TRBD2 (5 bases each). The ends were cut back, 3 bases at V and 0 bases at J, with 7 bases in the middle. The length of the CDR3 is 13 residues. The germline V gene has CDR1 SGHNT and CDR2 YYREEE (reference sequence). The CDR3 here is CASSSGPSYEQYF. For the CDR3, the DNA is TGTGCCAGCAGCTCGGGGCCCTCCTACGAGCAGTACTTC.

The rearrangement uses TRBV5-8 and TRBJ2-7; D may be TRBD1 (6 bases). The CDR3 extends over 13 amino acids. In germline, CDR1 is SGHTS, CDR2 YDEGEE. Trimming cost V 4 bases and J 4 bases, with 12 bases left between them. In DNA, the CDR3 is TGTGCCAGCAGCAAACTAACAGGGTACGAGCAGTACTTC. This gives the protein CASSKLTGYEQYF.

The chain's CDR3 is CASSLEPEGYGYTF. In DNA, the CDR3 is TGCGCCAGCAGCTTGGAGCCGGAAGGCTATGGCTACACCTTC. The chain is built from TRBV5-1 and TRBJ1-2; D not resolved. In germline, CDR1 is SGHRS, CDR2 YFSETQ. This CDR3 spans 14 amino acids. V shed 0 bases and J shed 4 bases, with 10 bases lying between them.

V usage is TRBV19 and J usage is TRBJ1-2, with no clear D. Trimming removed 5 bases at V and 0 bases at J, with 13 bases between. Looked up from germline, CDR1 is LNHDA and CDR2 is SQIVND (reference sequence). The CDR3 covers 15 residues. The CDR3 reads CASSWRAGSNYGYTF. The CDR3, as DNA: TGTGCCAGTAGTTGGAGGGCAGGTTCTAACTATGGCTACACCTTC.

The V call is TRBV6-1, the J call TRBJ2-7; 7 bases agree with TRBD1. The CDR3 length is 14 residues. The V and J ends lost 6 bases and 6 bases, in that order; junction bases with no gene match: 11. Looked up from germline, CDR1 is MNHNS and CDR2 is SASEGT. Written as DNA, the CDR3 is TGTGCCAGCAGCGCCGGTGAAGGGGGCGGCGAGCAGTACTTC. Protein product: CASSAGEGGGEQYF.

A remark on this clone: One end of the junction fails to match germline, which may point to a read error. The chain combines TRBV5-4 with TRBJ2-7; perhaps TRBD2 as D (5 bases). Looked up from germline, CDR1 is SGHNT and CDR2 is YYREEE (reference sequence). This CDR3 contains 15 residues. The CDR3 DNA follows: TGTGCCAGCAGTTTGGATCTGGGGATGACGGGGGAGCAGTACTTC. This codes for CASSLDLGMTGEQYF.

The genes are TRBV4-1 and TRBJ2-3; D unclear. The CDR3 covers 19 residues. V was pared by 0 bases and J by 2 bases, with 21 bases between. CDR1 and CDR2 from the germline V gene are MGHRA and YSYEKL. The CDR3 DNA reads as TGCGCCAGCAGCCAAGATTTTTCCTTTGGACGCCCCCACACAGATACGCAGTATTTT. Translating it yields CASSQDFSFGRPHTDTQYF.

The chain has TRBV19 and TRBJ2-5; D not resolved. CDR3 length: 15 amino acids. Trimming took 5 bases from V and 1 from J, leaving 14 bases between them. Per the germline V gene, CDR1 is LNHDA and CDR2 is SQIVND (reference sequence). CDR3 DNA: TGTGCCAGTAGTCAGACCCGGTCGGGCCAAGAGACCCAGTACTTC. Amino acids: CASSQTRSGQETQYF.

V and J are TRBV5-5 and TRBJ2-7; D is possibly TRBD2 (7 bases). Germline V CDR1 and CDR2: SGHKS, YYEKEE (reference sequence). Trimming cost V 7 bases and J 2 bases, with 22 bases left between them. The CDR3 contains 16 residues. CDR3 sequence: CASGRGQASGAYEQYF. CDR3 nucleotide sequence: TGTGCCAGCGGCAGGGGCCAGGCTAGCGGCGCCTACGAGCAGTACTTC. Full variable domain (outside the CDR3, taken from reference TRBV5-5 and TRBJ2-7): DAGVTQSPTHLIKTRGQQVTLRCSPISGHKSVSWYQQVLGQGPQFIFQYYEKEERGRGNFPDRFSARQFPNYSSELNVNALLLGDSALYLCASGRGQASGAYEQYFGPGTRLTVT.

This chain joins TRBV5-4 and TRBJ1-5; D may be TRBD1 (5 bases). V lost 4 bases and J lost 6, with 11 bases in between. The CDR3 runs 13 residues. Germline loops: CDR1 SGHNT, CDR2 YYREEE (reference sequence). CDR3 sequence reads: CASSGGLSQPQHF. As DNA, the CDR3 is TGTGCCAGCAGCGGGGGTTTATCTCAGCCCCAGCATTTT.

The rearrangement links TRBV27 to TRBJ1-1; TRBD1 is a possible D gene (6 bases). Germline V gene sequence: CDR1 MNHEY, CDR2 SMNVEV (reference sequence). Trimming shortened V by 2 bases and J by 8 bases, and 12 bases separated the two germline ends. This CDR3 is 13 amino acids long. The CDR3, as DNA: TGTGCCAGCAGTTTAGTTGGGGGCCCCGAAGCTTTCTTT. Its protein product is CASSLVGGPEAFF.

A note on this clone: Other DNA sequences in this sample translate to the same CDR3. CDR3 sequence: CASSLSGRSYEQYF. The CDR3 bases are TGTGCCAGCAGTTTATCGGGCCGCTCCTACGAGCAGTACTTC. The chain employs TRBV27 and TRBJ2-7; no firm D call. Trimming pared 0 bases from V and 0 bases from J, leaving 6 bases between. CDR1 and CDR2 (germline): MNHEY, SMNVEV (reference sequence). The CDR3 spans 14 residues.

V gene TRBV28 combines with J gene TRBJ1-1; D remains ambiguous. Trimming cost V 3 bases and J 0 bases, with 8 bases left between them. Germline lookup yields CDR1 MDHEN and CDR2 SYDVKM. CDR3 length equals 14 residues. In nucleotides, the CDR3 is TGTGCCAGCAGTTTTCTTTCCGTGAACACTGAAGCTTTCTTT. Encoded protein: CASSFLSVNTEAFF.

This clone was picked up a small number of times. The chain links TRBV18 to TRBJ1-5, with TRBD1 matching over 7 bases. There are 14 residues in the CDR3. Germline CDR1 KGHSH, CDR2 LQKENI. J gave up 2 bases and V 2 bases, and 0 bases lay outside the gene matches. CDR3 in DNA: TGTGCCAGCTCACCAGACAGGGGCAATCAGCCCCAGCATTTT. Translation gives CASSPDRGNQPQHF.

The chain carries TRBV19 and TRBJ2-7, with a weak D call TRBD1 (5 bases). Trimming stripped 2 bases from V and 0 bases from J, with 14 bases between. From germline, CDR1 is LNHDA and CDR2 SQIVND (reference sequence). The CDR3 has 16 residues. CDR3 nucleotides: TGTGCCAGTAGTATAAGGGGATGGGCGGACTCCTACGAGCAGTACTTC. It yields the protein CASSIRGWADSYEQYF.

V gene TRBV6-1 combines with J gene TRBJ2-5; 7 bases map to TRBD1. Germline V lookup: CDR1 MNHNS, CDR2 SASEGT. The CDR3 contains 16 residues. Trimming at V came to 4 bases and at J to 0 bases, leaving 8 bases not matched to a gene. The CDR3 DNA sequence: TGTGCCAGCAGTGGGGAGACAGGGATGTACCAAGAGACCCAGTACTTC. Translation gives CASSGETGMYQETQYF.

The chain joins TRBV9 to TRBJ2-3; 9 bases fit TRBD2. Germline values: CDR1 SGDLS, CDR2 YYNGEE. This CDR3 is 17 amino acids long. V lost 4 bases, J lost 2 bases, and 11 bases stayed unmatched. As DNA, the CDR3 is TGTGCCAGCAGCACGGGTTTAGCGGGGGACTTCACAGATACGCAGTATTTT. This codes for CASSTGLAGDFTDTQYF.